This T cell receptor beta chain was profiled in a study of blood T cell repertoires in COVID-19 (dated by TCRdb to 2020 to 2022). About the investigation overall: Collaborator samples came from the United States, Italy and Spain and covered acute and convalescent phases of COVID-19. The repertoires were released in a freely available public database intended as a resource for research on the immune response to SARS-CoV-2. Samples were obtained from the ongoing ImmuneRACE study (first 160 participants) and from about 1,300 subjects provided by 6 global collaborators. The prospective study material was composed of cDNA or gDNA derived from T cells, B-cell-depleted T cells, or PBMCs. The dataset comprised deeply sampled blood TCRbeta repertoires from subjects exposed to, actively infected with, or recovered from COVID-19. A de-identified subject ID, COVID-19 status, age in years and sex were almost always included in the sample metadata. Where HLA class I and class II types were available, the types were taken from metadata supplied by the sample provider, not from assay-based typing. The paper's findings and limits, for the study overall: Clinical and demographic metadata were provided uncurated, with the amount varying by source and participant.

From cysteine to phenylalanine, the CDR3 is 13 amino acids long. Here the CDR3 DNA is all that survives: 39 bases in frame from base 1. The germline V gene provides CDR1 MGHRA and CDR2 YSYEKL. Trimmed from V: 3 bases; trimmed from J: 6 bases; junction bases lacking a gene match: 4. Of note for this clone: Its specific antigen is unknown. No qualities accompany the bases; no much larger clone lies one base away.

Whole blood was collected in K2EDTA tubes by collaborating institutions according to the institutions' own protocols. Collaborator samples were shipped for TCRbeta analysis as frozen whole blood, isolated PBMCs, or DNA extracted from either sample type. TCRbeta CDR3 regions were amplified from genomic DNA using the immunoSEQ Assay, a bias-controlled multiplex PCR. As for how the authors treated the data: The number of nucleated cells in each sample was estimated by amplification of reference gene primers within the assay. To quantify the absolute abundance of each unique TCRbeta CDR3 rearrangement, sequence reads were collapsed and filtered. For each sample, productive Simpson clonality was calculated by taking the square root of Simpson's diversity index across productive rearrangements. This immuneACCESS table, as held by TCRdb, lists in-frame sequences with V and J called but not all clones. Of the missing ones, under half trace to an unresolved V gene in checked studies; the others have no known cause. D and trimming were read from the DNA, whereas the V and J calls and clone size are those reported in that table. The sample data list approximately 110,000 clones, and approximately 86% of these were observed just once. The ten biggest clones cover approximately 4.7% of the sample.

The rearranged chain carries TRBV4-1 and TRBJ2-7, and 8 junction bases match TRBD1. What was sequenced was peripheral blood. This TCR was sampled from a man in his forties with acute or convalescent COVID-19. The bases read TGCGCCAGCAGCCAGCCTGACAGGGGCGAGCAGTACTTC. Translated, it gives CASSQPDRGEQYF.